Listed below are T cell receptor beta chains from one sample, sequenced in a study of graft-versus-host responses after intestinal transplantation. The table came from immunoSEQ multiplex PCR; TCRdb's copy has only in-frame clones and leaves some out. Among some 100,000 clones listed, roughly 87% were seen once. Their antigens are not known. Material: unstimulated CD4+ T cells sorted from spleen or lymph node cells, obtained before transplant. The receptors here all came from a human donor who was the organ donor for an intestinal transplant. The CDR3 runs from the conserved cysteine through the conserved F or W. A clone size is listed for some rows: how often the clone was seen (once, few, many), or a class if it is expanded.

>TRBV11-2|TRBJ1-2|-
CASSLKLRGLGYTF
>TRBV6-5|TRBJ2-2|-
CAISARGGTGELFF
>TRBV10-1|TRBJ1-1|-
CASSESFKGHRGDLNTEAFF
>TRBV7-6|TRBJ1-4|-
CASSLAQGGAQKLFF
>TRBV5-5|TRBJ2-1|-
CASILTGSSYNEQFF
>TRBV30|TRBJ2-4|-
CAWGGLGFGQYF
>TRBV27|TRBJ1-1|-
CASKGGQGGKGEAFF
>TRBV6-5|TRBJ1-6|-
CASSRRGHDNSPLHF
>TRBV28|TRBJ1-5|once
CASSFVGQGSNQPQHF
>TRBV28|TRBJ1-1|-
CASKGGPEKLYEAFF
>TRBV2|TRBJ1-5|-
CASSVERNQPQHF
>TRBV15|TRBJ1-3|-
CATSREVGLGNTIYF
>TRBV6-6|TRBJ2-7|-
CASSTASGGPYEQYF
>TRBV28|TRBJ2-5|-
CASRDTGGPLETQYF
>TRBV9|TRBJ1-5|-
CASSVAGGSQPQHF
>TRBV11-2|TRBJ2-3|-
CASSLGFGGITDTQYF
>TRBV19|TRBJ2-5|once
CASMSRGRETQYF
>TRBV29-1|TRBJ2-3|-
CSSGGGNTDTQYF
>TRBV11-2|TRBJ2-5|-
CASSSWETQYF
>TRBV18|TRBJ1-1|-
CASSGGGQSKFEAFF
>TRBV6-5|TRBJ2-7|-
CASKRDSPTYEQYF
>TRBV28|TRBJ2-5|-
CASSRDRRSPNKYF
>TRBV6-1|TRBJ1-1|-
CASTQGGFTEAFF
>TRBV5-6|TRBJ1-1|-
CASSLRLGTYSNF
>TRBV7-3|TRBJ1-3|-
CASSPNPLLGLPSSGNTIYF
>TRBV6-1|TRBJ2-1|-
CARENDRPVNEQFF
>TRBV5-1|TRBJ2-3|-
CASSATPGTDTQYF
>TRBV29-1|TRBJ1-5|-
CSVLLQGKNQPQHF
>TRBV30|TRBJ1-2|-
CAWSAQGVYGYTF
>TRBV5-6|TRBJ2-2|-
CASSLAGRTGELFF
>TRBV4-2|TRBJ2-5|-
CASSLRGQETQYF
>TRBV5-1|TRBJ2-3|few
CASTVAGGFPGGTDTQYF
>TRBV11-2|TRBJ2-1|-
CASSLGSYNEQFF
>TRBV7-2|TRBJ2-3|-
CGTGRSADTQYF
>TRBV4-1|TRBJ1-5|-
CASNREGDSNQPQHF
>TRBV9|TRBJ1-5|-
CASSVTGEDTQPQHF
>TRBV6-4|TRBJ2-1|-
CASSGTPLAGGPNEQFF
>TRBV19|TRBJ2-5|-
CASRRTGLETQYF
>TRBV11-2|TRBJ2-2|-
CASSSGSYPSTGELFF
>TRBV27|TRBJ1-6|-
CASSLSAGVTYNSPLHF
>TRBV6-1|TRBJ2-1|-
CASSGHRGNEQFF
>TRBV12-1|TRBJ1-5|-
CASSSPLRPGNQPQHF
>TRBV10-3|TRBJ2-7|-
CAISESGEPKYF
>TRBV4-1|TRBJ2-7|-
CASSARGTGTYEQYF
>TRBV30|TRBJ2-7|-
CAWSVQLSAPYEQYF
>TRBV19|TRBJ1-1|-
CASTDRGGTEAFF
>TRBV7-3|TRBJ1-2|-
CASSQETGGGGYTF
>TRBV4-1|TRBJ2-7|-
CASSQEVPGVGYEQYF
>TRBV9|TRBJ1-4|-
CASSVGAGRQGYATNEKLFF
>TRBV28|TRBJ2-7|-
CASSGRQGGSYEQYF
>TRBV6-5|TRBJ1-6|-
CASSPGTDNSPLHF
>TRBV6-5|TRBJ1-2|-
CASKAEDRNGYTF
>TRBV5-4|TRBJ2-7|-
CARSKRDGAYEQYF
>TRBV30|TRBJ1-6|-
CAWSVKRSSYNSPLHF